This T cell receptor (beta chain) was documented in a study of spatial heterogeneity in lung cancer. This clonotype occurred many times. TCRdb reanalysed the 5' RACE reads using MiXCR and keeps one entry per CDR3 protein. Seen here are more than 35,000 distinct CDR3 sequences, approximately 5.2% observed once, and the top ten hold roughly 25%. The sample's time point: sample taken at primary tumor resection. The CDR3 sequence is 14 residues long. With 1 base removed from V and 1 base from J, the gap between germline ends came to 7 bases. Looked up from germline, CDR1 is SGHVS and CDR2 is FNYEAQ. The V and J genes are TRBV7-6 and TRBJ2-5; unclear D gene. The sequencing here drew on PBMCs, taken at surgery. The receptor was isolated from a female donor with early-stage non-small cell lung cancer. CDR3 residues: CASSLGLVQETQYF. In DNA, the CDR3 is TGTGCCAGCAGCTTAGGTCTGGTCCAAGAGACCCAGTACTTC.